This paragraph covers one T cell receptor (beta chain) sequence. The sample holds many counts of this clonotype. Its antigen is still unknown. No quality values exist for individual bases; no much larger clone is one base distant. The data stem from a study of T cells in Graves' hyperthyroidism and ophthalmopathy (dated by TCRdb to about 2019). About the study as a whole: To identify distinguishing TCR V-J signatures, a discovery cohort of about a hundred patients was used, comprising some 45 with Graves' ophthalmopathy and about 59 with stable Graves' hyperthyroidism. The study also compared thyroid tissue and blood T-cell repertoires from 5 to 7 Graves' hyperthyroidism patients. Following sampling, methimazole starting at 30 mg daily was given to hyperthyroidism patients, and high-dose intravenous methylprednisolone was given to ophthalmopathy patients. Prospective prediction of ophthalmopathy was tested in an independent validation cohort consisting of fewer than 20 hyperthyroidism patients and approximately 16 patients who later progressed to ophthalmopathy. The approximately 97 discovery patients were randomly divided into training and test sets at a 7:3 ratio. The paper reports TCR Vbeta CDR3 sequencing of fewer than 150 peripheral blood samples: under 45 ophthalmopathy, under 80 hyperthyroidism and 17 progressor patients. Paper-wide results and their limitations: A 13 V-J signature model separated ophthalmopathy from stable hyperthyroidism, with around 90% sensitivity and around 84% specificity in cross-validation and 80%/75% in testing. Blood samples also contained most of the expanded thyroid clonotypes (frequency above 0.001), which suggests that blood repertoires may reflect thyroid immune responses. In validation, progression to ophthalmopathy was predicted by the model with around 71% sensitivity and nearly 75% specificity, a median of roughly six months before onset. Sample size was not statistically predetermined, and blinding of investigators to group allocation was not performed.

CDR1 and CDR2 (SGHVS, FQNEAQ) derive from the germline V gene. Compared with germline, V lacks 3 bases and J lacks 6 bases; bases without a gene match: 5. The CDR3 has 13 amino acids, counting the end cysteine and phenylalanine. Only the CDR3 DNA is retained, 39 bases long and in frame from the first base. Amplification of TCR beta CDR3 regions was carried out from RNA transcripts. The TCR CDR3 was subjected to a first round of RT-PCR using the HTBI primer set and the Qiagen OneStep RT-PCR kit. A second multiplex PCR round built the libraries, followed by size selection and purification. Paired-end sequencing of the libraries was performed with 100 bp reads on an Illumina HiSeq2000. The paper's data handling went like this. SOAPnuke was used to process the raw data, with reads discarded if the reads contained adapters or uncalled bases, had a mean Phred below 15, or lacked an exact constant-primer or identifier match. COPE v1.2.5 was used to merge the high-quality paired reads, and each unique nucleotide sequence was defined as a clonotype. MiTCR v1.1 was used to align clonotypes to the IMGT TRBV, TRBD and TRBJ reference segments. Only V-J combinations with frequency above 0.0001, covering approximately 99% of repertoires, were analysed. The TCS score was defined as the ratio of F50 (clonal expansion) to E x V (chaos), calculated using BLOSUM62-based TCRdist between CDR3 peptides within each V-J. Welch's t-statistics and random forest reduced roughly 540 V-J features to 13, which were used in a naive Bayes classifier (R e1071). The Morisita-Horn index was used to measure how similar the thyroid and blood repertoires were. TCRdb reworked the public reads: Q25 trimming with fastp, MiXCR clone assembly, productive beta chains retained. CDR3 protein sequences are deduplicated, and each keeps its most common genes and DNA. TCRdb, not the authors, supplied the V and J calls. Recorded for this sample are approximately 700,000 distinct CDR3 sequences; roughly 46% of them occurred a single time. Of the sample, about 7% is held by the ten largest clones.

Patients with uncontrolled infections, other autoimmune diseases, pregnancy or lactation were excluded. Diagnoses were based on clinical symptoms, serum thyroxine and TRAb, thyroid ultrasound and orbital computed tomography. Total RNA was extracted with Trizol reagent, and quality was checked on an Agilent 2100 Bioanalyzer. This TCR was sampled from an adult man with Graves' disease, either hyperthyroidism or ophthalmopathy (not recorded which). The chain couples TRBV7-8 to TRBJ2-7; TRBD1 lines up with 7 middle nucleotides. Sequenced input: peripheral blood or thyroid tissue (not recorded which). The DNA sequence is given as TGTGCCAGCAGCTTGGTTAACAGGGGCGAGCAGTACTTC. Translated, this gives CASSLVNRGEQYF.